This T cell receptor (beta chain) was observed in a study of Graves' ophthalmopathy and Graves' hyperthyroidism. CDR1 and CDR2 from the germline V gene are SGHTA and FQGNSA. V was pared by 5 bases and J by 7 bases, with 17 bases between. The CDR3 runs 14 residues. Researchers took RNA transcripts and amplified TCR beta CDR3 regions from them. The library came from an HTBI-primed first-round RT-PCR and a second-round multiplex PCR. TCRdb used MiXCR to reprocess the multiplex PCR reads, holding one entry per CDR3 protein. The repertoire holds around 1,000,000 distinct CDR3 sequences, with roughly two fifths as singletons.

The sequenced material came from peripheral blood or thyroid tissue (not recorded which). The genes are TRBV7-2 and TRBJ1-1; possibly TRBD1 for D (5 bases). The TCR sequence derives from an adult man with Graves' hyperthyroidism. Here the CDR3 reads CASSQAQGTFEAFF. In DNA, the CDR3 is TGTGCCAGCAGCCAAGCCCAGGGTACTTTTGAAGCTTTCTTT.